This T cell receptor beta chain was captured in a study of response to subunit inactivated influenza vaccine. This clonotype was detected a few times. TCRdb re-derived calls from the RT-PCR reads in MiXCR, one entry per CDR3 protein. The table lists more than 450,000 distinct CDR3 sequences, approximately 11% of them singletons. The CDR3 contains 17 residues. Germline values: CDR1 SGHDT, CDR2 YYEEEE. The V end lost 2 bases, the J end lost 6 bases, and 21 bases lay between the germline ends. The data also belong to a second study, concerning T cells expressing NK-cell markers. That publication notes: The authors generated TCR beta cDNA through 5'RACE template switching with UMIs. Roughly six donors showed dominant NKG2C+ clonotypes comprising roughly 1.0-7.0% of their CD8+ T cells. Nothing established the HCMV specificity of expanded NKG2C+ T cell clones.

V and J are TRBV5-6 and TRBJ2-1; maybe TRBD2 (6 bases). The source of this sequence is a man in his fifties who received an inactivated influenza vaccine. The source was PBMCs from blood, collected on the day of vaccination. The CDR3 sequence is CASSFFGSGPKSNEQFF. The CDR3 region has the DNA TGTGCCAGCAGCTTCTTTGGGAGCGGGCCGAAGAGCAATGAGCAGTTCTTC.